A selection of T cell receptor beta chains follows, all from one sample in a study of OX40 agonist ivuxolimab in advanced cancers. The protocol was immunoSEQ multiplex PCR, while the TCRdb copy is restricted to in-frame clones and leaves out a portion. The repertoire has approximately 58,000 clones, approximately 84% of them found once; the top ten carry 3%. The sequencing here drew on CD4+ or CD8+ T cells sorted from blood, taken in a trial of the OX40 agonist ivuxolimab. The receptors originated from an adult with an advanced solid tumor such as melanoma, head and neck, liver or kidney cancer. Each CDR3 is given with its conserved first and last residue. The order of the fields is V gene, clone size, D gene, J gene, CDR3 DNA, CDR3 protein. A D gene is named only where the DNA matches it firmly. Some rows mark clone size as missing; the rest say once, few, many or name a class of expanded clone.

V: TRBV11-2; size: once; D: -; J: TRBJ2-7; DNA: TGTGCCAGCAGCCCAGTCATTACCTACGAGCAGTACTTC; CDR3: CASSPVITYEQYF
V: TRBV11-1; size: -; D: -; J: TRBJ2-3; DNA: TGTGCCAGCAAGGGGCGGGCCTCGACAGATACGCAGTATTTT; CDR3: CASKGRASTDTQYF
V: TRBV10-3; size: -; D: TRBD2; J: TRBJ2-2; DNA: TGTGCCATCAGTCCCGGGGGGGAGGCCGGGGAGCTGTTTTTT; CDR3: CAISPGGEAGELFF
V: TRBV7-2; size: -; D: TRBD1; J: TRBJ1-1; DNA: TGTGCCAGCAGCTTAGTTGGCGGACAGGCCAACACTGAAGCTTTCTTT; CDR3: CASSLVGGQANTEAFF
V: TRBV28; size: few; D: -; J: TRBJ1-2; DNA: TGTGCCAGCAATGAGGGACAAGATGGCTACACCTTC; CDR3: CASNEGQDGYTF
V: TRBV25-1; size: -; D: -; J: TRBJ2-7; DNA: TGTGCCAGCAGTGAGCCAGGGGACTCCTACGAGCAGTACTTC; CDR3: CASSEPGDSYEQYF
V: TRBV19; size: once; D: -; J: TRBJ1-2; DNA: TGTGCCAGTAGTAAGGACCGAAACTATGGCTACACCTTC; CDR3: CASSKDRNYGYTF
V: TRBV7-2; size: -; D: -; J: TRBJ2-7; DNA: TGTGCCAGCAAATGGAATTTTATTTCCTACGAGCAGTACTTC; CDR3: CASKWNFISYEQYF
V: TRBV7-2; size: -; D: -; J: TRBJ1-3; DNA: TGTGCCAGCAGCTACCTCGGGGGCGCAGGAGGAAACACCATATATTTT; CDR3: CASSYLGGAGGNTIYF
V: TRBV29-1; size: few; D: -; J: TRBJ1-1; DNA: TGCAGCGTTGGGAGGAACACTGAAGCTTTCTTT; CDR3: CSVGRNTEAFF
V: TRBV10-1; size: -; D: TRBD1; J: TRBJ1-5; DNA: TGCGCCAGCATCCGAGGGCCGGGACAGAATATTCGGGGGAATCAGCCCCAGCATTTT; CDR3: CASIRGPGQNIRGNQPQHF